This TCR beta chain derives from a study of cytomegalovirus exposure and HLA in healthy donors. TCRdb's table, derived via immunoSEQ multiplex PCR, lists solely in-frame clones and lacks some. Among some 250,000 clones listed, around 91% were seen once. Study-wide findings and caveats: In vitro assays verified that a few CMV-associated chains recognized CMV antigens specifically. For most TCR sequences rarity was the rule, although some public TCRs occurred in many donors.

About this clone itself: Its antigen is unknown.

Germline CDR1 is LNHDA and CDR2 is SQIVND (reference sequence). V was trimmed by 6 bases and J by 1 base, leaving 9 bases between them. The CDR3 totals 13 residues. This sequence originates from a woman younger than 35 in good health and CMV-seronegative. The J gene is TRBJ1-1, the V gene TRBV19; no reliable D call. The sample comprised PBMCs. CDR3 nucleotides: TGTGCCAGTAGAGATCCAGGGAACACTGAAGCTTTCTTT. This encodes CASRDPGNTEAFF. The variable domain in full, completed from reference TRBV19 and TRBJ1-1, reads DGGITQSPKYLFRKEGQNVTLSCEQNLNHDAMYWYRQDPGQGLRLIYYSQIVNDFQKGDIAEGYSVSREKKESFPLTVTSAQKNPTAFYLCASRDPGNTEAFFGQGTRLTVV.